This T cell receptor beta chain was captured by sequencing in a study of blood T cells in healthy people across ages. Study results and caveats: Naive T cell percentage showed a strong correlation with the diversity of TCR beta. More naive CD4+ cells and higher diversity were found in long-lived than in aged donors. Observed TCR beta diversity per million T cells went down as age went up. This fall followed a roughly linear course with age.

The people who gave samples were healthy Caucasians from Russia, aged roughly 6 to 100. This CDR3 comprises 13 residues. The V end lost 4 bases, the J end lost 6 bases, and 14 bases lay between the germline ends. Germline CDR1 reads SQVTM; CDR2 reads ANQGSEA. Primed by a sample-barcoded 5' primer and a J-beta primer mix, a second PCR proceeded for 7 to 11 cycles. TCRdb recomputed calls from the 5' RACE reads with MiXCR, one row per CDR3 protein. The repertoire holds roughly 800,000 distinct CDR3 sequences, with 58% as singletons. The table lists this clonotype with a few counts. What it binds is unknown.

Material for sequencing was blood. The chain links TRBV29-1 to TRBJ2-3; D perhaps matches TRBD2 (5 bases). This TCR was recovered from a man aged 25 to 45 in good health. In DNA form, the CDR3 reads TGCAGCGTTGTCCTCACAGCGGCGGATACGCAGTATTTT. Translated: CSVVLTAADTQYF.